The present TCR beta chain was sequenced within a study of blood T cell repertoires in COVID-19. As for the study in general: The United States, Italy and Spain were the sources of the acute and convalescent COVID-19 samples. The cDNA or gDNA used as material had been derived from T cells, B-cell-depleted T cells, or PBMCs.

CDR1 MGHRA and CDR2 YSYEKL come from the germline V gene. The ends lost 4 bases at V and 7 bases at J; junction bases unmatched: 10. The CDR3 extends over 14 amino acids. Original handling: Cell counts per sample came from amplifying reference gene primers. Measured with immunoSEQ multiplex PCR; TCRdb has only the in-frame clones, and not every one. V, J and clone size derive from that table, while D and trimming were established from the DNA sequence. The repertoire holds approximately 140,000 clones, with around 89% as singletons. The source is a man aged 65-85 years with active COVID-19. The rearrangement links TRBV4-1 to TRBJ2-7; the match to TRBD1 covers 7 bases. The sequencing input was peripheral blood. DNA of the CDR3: TGCGCCAGCAGCCCCATTCTTAGGGGGCGAGAGCAGTACTTC. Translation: CASSPILRGREQYF.